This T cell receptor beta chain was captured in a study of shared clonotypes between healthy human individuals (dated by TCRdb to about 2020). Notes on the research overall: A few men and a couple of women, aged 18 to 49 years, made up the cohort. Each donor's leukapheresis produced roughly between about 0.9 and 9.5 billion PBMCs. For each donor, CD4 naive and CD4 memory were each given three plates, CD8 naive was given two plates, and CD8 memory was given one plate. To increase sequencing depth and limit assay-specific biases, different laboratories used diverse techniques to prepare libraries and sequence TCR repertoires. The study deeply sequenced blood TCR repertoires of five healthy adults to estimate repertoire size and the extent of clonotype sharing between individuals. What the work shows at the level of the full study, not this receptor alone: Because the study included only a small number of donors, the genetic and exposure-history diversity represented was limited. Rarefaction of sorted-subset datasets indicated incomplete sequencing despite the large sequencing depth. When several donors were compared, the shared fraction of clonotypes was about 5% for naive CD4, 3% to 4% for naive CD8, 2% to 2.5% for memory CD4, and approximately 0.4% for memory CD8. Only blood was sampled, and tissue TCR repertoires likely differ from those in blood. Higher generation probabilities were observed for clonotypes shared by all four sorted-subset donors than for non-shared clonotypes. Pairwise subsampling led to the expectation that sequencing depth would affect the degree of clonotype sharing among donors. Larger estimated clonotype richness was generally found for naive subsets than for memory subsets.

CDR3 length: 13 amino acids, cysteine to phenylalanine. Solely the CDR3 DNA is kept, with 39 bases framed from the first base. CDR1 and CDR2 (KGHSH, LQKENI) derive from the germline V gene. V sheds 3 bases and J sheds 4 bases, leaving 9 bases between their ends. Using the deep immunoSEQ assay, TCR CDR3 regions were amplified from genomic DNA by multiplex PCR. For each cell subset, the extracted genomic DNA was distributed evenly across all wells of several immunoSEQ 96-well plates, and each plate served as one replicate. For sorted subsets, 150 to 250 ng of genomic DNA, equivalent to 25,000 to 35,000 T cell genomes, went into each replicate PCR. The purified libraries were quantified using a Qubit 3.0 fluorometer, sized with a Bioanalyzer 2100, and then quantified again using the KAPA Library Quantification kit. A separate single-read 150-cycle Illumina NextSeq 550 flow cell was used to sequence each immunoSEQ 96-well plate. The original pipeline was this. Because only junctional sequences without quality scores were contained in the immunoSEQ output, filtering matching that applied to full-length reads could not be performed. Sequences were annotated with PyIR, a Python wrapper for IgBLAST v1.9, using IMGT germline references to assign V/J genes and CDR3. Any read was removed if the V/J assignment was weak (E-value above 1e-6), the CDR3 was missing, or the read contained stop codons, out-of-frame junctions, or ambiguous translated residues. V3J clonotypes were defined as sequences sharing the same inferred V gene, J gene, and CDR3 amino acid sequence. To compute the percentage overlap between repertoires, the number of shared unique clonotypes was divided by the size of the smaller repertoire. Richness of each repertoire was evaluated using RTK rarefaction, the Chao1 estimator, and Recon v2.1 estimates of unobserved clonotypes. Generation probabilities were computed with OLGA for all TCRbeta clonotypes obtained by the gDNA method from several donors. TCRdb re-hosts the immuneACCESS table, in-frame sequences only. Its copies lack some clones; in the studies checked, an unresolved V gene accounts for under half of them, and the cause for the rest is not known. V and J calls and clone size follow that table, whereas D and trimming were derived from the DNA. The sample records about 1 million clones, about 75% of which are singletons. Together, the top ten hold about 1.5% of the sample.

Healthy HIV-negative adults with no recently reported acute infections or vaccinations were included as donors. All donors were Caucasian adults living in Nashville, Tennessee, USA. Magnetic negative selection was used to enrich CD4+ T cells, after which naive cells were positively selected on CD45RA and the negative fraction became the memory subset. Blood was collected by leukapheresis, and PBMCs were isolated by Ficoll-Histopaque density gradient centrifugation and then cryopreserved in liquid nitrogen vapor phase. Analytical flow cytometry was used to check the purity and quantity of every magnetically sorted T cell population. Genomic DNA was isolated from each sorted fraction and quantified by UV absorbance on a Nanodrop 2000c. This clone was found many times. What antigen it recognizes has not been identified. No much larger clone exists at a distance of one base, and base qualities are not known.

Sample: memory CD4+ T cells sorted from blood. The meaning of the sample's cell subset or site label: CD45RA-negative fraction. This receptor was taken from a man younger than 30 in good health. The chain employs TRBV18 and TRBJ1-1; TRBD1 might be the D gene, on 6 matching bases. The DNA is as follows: TGTGCCAGCTCACCTATGGGGGCCACTGAAGCTTTCTTT. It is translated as CASSPMGATEAFF.